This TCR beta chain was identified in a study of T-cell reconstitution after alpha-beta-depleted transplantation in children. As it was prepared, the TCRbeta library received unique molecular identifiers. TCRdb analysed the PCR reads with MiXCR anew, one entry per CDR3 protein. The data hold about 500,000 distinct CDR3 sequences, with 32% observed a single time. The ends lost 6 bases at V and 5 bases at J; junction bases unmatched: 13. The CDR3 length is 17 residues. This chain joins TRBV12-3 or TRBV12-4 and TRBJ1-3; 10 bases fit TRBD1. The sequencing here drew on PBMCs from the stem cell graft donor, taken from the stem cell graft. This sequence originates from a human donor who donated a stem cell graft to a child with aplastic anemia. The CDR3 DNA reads TGTGCCAGCAGCCCTAAGGGACAGGGGAGTGATAGAAACACCATATATTTT. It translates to CASSPKGQGSDRNTIYF.